This TCR beta chain was identified in a study of shared clonotypes between healthy human individuals. Study-level points and caveats: Non-shared clonotypes had lower generation probabilities than clonotypes shared by all four sorted-subset donors. A handful of donors shared approximately 5% of their naive CD4 clonotypes.

This CDR3 region has 16 residues. CDR1 and CDR2 from the germline V gene are MNHNS and SASEGT. V lost 2 bases to trimming and J lost 1 base, with 14 bases between them. This clone was recorded only once. What it recognizes is unknown. The study drew all its donors from Caucasian adults living in Nashville, Tennessee. Original processing notes: ImmunoSEQ gave junction-only sequences without quality scores, so filtering differed. The repertoire was sequenced with immunoSEQ multiplex PCR; TCRdb's copy has only in-frame clones and lacks some. For V, J and clone size, that table is used; D and trimming come from the DNA. This table holds about 2.4 million clones, 90% to 95% found once.

The clonotype comes from a man aged 18 to 29 in good health. Some clones in this sample may be carry-over from other donors' samples. The V gene is TRBV6-1, the J gene TRBJ1-2; D may be TRBD1 (5 bases). Sequenced sample: naive CD4+ T cells from PBMCs. As for subset: CD45RA+ positively selected. The CDR3 loop is CASSERDGGLNYGYTF. The CDR3 DNA reads as TGTGCCAGCAGTGAACGAGATGGGGGACTTAACTATGGCTACACCTTC.